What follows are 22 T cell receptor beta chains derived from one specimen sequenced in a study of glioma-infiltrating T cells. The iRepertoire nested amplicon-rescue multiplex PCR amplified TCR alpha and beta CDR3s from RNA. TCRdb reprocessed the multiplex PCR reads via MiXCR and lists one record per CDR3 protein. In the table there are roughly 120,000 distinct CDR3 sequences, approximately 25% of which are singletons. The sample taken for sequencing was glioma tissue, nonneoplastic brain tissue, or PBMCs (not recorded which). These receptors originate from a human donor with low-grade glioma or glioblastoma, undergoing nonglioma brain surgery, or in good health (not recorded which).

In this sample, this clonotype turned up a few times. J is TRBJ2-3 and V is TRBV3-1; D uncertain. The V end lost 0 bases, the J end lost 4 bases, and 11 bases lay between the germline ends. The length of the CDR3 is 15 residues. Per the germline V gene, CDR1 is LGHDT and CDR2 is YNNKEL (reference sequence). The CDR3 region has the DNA TGTGCCAGCAGCCAAGATTCGTCGGGCCCAGATACGCAGTATTTT. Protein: CASSQDSSGPDTQYF.

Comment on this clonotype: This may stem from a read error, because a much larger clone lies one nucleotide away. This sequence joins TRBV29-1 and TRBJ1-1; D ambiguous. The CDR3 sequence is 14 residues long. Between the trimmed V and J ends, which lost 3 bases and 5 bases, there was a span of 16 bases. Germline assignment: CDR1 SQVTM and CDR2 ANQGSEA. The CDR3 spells CSVEMSQIKTEAFF. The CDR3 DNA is TGCAGCGTTGAGATGTCACAGATTAAAACTGAAGCTTTCTTT.

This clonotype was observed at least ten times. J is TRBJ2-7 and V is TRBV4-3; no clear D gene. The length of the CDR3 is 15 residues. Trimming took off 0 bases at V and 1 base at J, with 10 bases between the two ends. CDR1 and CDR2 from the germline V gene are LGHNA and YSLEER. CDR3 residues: CASSQDNSQSYEQYF. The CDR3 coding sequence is TGCGCCAGCAGCCAAGATAATTCACAGTCCTACGAGCAGTACTTC.

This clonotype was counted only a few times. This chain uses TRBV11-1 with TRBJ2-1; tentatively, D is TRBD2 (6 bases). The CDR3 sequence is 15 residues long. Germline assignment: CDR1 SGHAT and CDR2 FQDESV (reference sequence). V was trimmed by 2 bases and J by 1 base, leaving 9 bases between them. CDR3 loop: CASSLTGASYNEQFF. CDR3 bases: TGTGCCAGCAGCTTAACGGGAGCTTCCTACAATGAGCAGTTCTTC.

CDR3 region: CASSFRAGEYGYTF. DNA for the CDR3: TGCGCCAGCAGCTTTCGGGCAGGGGAGTATGGCTACACCTTC. The V and J genes are TRBV5-1 and TRBJ1-2, with a tentative D call TRBD1 (6 bases). The V end was cut by 2 bases, the J end by 5 bases, with 13 bases between. The CDR3 extends over 14 amino acids. CDR1 SGHRS and CDR2 YFSETQ come from the germline V gene.

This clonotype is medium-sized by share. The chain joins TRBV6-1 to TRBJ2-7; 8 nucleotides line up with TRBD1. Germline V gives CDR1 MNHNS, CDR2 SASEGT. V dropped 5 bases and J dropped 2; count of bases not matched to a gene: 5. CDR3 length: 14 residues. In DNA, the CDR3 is TGTGCCAGCAGTCCGGGACAGGAACCCTACGAGCAGTACTTC. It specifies CASSPGQEPYEQYF.

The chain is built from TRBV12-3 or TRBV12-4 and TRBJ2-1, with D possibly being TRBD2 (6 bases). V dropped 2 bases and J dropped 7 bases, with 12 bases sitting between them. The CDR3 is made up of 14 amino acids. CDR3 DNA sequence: TGTGCCAGCAGTTTACTCTCGGGAGCGAATGAGCAGTTCTTC. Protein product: CASSLLSGANEQFF.

The CDR3 here is CASSLIIGTGKSVRITEAFF. The DNA of the CDR3 is TGTGCCAGCAGCTTAATAATAGGGACAGGGAAATCGGTCAGGATCACTGAAGCTTTCTTT. The V gene is TRBV7-3, the J gene TRBJ1-1; 9 bases map to TRBD1. The CDR3 totals 20 residues. Germline CDR1 SGHTA, CDR2 FQGTGA. V lost 1 base, J lost 4 bases, and 19 bases stayed unmatched.

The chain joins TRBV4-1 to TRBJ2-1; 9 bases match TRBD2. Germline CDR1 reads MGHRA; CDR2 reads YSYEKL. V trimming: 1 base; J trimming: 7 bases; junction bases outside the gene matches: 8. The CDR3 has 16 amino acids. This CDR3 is CASSQGRLAGRNEQFF. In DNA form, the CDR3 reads TGCGCCAGCAGCCAAGGTCGGCTAGCGGGAAGGAATGAGCAGTTCTTC.

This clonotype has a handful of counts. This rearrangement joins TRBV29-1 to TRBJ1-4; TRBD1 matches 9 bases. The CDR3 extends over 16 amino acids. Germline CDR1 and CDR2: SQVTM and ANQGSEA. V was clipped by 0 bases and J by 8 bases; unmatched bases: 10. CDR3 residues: CSVEDPTDRGTEKLFF. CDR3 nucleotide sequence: TGCAGCGTTGAAGACCCTACCGACAGGGGGACGGAAAAACTGTTTTTT.

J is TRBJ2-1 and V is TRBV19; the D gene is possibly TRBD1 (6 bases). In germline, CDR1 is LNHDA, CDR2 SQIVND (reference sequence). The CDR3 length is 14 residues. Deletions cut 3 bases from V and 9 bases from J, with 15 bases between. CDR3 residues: CASSIGYIGGEQFF. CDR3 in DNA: TGTGCCAGTAGTATTGGTTACATAGGGGGTGAGCAGTTCTTC.

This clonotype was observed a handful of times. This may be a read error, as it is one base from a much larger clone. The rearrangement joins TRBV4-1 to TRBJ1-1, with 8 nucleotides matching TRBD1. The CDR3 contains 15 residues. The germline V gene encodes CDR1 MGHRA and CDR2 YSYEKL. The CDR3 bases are TGCGCCAGCAGCCAAGGACAGGGGACGAACGCTGAAGCTTTCTTT. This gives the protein CASSQGQGTNAEAFF.

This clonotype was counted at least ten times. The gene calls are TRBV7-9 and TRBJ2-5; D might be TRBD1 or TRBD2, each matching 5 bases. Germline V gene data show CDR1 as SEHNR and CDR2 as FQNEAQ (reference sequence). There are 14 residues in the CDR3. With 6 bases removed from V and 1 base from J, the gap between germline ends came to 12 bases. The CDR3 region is CASSFGTFQETQYF. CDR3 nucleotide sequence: TGTGCCAGCAGTTTCGGGACCTTCCAAGAGACCCAGTACTTC.

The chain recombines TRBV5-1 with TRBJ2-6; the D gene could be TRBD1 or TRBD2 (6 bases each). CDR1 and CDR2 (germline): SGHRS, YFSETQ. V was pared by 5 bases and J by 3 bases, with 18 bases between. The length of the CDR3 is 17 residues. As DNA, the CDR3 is TGCGCCAGCAGTTCGACAGCCGGGGGCCATGGGGCCAACGTCCTGACTTTC. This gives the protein CASSSTAGGHGANVLTF.

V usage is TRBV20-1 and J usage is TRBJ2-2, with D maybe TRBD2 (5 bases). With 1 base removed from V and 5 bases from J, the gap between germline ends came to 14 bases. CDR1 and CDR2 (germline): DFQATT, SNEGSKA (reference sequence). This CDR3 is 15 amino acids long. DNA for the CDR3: TGCAGTGCTAGAGGCGAGAGGGCCCGAACCGGGGAGCTGTTTTTT. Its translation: CSARGERARTGELFF.

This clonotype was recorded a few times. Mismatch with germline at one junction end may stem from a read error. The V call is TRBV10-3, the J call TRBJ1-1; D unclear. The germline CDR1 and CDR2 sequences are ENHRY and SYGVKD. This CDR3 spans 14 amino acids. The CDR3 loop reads CAISDGDRNTEALF. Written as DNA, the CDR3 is TGTGCCATCAGTGATGGAGATCGGAACACTGAAGCTCTCTTT.

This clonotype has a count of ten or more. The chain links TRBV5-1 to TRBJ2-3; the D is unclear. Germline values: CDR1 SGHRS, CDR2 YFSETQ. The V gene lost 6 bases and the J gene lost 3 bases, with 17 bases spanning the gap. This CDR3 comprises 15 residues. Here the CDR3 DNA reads TGCGCCAGCACCCCATCCCGCCTGATGACAGATACGCAGTATTTT. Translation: CASTPSRLMTDTQYF.

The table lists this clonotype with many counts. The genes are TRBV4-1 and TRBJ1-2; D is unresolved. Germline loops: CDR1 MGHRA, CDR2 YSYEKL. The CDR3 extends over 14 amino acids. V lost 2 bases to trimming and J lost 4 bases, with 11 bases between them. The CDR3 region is CASSQPTPFYGYTF. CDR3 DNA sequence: TGCGCCAGCAGCCAACCAACACCTTTCTATGGCTACACCTTC.

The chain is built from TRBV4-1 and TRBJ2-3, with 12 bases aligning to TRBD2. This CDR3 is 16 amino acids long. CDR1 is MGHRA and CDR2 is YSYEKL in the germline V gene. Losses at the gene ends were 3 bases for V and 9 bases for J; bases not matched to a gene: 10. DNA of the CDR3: TGCGCCAGCAGCCATGAAGGACTAGCGGGACAAGACACGCAGTATTTT. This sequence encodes CASSHEGLAGQDTQYF.

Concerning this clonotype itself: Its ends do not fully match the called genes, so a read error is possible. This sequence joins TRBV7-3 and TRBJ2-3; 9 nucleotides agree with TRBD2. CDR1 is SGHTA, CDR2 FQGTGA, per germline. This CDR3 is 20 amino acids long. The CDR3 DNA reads TGTGCCAACAGCTTCGGCGACCTAGCGGGATCCTATTTTGCGGCAGATACGCAGTATTTT. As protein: CANSFGDLAGSYFAADTQYF.

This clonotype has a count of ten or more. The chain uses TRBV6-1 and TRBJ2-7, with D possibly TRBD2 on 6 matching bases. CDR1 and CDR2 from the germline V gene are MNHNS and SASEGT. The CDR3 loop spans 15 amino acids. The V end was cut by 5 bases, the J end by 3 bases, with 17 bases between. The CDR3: CASSTKRAKGYEQYF. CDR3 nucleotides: TGTGCCAGCAGTACTAAGCGGGCTAAAGGCTACGAGCAGTACTTC.

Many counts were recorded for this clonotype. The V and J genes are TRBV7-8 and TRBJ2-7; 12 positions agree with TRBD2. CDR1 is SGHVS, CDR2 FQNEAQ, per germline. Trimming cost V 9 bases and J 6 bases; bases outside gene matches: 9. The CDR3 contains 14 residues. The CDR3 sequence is CASSELAGGPEQYF. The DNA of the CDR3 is TGTGCCAGTAGCGAACTAGCGGGAGGCCCCGAGCAGTACTTC.